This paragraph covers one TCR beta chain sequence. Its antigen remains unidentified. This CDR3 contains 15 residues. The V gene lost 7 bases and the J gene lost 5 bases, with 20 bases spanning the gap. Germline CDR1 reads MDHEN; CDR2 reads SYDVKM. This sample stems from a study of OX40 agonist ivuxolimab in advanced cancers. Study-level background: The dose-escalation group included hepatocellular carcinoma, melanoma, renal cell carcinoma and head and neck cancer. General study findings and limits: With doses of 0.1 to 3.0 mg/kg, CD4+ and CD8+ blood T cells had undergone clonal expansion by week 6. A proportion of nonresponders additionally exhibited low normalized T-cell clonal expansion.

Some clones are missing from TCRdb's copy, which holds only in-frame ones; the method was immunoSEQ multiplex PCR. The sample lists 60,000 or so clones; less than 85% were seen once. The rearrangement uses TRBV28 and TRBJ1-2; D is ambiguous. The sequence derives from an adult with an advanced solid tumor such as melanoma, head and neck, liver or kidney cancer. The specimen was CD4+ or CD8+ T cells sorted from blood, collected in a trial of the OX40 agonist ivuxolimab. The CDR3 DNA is TGTGCCAGCATCCTTTCTAGCGGTATCCGATATGGCTACACCTTC. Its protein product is CASILSSGIRYGYTF.